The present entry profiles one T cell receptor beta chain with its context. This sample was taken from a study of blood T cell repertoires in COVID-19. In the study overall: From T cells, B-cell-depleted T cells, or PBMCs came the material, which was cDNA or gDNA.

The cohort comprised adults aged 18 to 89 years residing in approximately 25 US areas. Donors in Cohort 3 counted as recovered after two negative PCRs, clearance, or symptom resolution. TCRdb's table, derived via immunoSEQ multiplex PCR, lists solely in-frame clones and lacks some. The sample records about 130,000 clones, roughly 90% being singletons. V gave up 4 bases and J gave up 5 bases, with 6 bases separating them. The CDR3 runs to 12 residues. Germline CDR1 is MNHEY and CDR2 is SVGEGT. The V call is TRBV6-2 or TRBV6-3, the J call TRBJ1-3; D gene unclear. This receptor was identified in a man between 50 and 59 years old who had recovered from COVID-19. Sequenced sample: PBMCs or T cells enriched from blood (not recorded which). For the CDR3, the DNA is TGTGCCAGCAGTTGGGCTAGAAACACCATATATTTT. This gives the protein CASSWARNTIYF.